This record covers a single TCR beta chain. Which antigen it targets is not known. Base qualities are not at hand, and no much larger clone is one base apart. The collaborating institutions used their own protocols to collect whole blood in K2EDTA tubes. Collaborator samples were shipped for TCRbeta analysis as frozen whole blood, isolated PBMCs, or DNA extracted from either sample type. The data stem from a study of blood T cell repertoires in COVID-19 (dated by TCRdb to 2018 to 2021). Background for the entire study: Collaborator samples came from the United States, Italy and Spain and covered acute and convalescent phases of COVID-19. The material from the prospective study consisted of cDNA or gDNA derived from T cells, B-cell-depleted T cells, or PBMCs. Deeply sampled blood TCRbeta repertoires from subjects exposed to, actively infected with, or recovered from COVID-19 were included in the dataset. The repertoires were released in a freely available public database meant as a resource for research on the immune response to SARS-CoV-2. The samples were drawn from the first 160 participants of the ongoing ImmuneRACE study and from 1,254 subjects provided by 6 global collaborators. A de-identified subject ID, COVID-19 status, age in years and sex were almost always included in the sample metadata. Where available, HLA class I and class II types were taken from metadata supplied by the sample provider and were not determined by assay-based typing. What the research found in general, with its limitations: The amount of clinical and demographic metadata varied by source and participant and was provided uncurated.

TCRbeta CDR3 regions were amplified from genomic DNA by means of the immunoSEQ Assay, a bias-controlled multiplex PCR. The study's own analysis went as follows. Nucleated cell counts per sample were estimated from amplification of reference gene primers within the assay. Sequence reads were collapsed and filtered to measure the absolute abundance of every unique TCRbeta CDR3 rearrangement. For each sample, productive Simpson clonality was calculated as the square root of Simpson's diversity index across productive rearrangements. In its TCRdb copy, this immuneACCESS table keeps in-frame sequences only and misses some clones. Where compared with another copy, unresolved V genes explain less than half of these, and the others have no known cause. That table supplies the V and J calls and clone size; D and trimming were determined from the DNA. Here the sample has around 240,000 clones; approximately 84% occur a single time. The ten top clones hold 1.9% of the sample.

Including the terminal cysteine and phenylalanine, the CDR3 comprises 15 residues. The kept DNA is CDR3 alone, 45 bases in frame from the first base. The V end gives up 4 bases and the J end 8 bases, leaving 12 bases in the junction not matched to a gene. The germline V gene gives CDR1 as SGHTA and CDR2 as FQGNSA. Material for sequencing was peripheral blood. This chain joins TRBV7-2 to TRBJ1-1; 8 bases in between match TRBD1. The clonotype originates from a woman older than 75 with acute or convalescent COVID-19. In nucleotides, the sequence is TGTGCCAGCAGCTCTAGTCCCGGGACAGGAAACGAAGCTTTCTTT. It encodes CASSSSPGTGNEAFF.